This T cell receptor beta chain was identified during a study of T cell changes during pregnancy in multiple sclerosis. TCRdb's table, derived via immunoSEQ multiplex PCR, lists solely in-frame clones and lacks some. The sample yields about 44,000 clones, about 92% seen once. Germline V gene sequence: CDR1 SGHNT, CDR2 YYREEE (reference sequence). V lost 1 base and J 3 bases, leaving 10 bases between the germline ends. This CDR3 has 14 amino acids. Sequencing input: peripheral blood. The TCR sequence derives from a female donor with multiple sclerosis, enrolled in a pregnancy study. V gene TRBV5-4 combines with J gene TRBJ2-5, with D maybe TRBD1 (6 bases). The CDR3 region is CASSLQQGEETQYF. CDR3 in DNA: TGTGCCAGCAGCTTGCAACAGGGTGAAGAGACCCAGTACTTC.